The source of this T cell receptor beta chain is a study of control samples from healthy donors and cancer patients. The protocol was immunoSEQ multiplex PCR, while the TCRdb copy is restricted to in-frame clones and leaves out a portion. This repertoire shows around 170,000 clones, around 87% found once; its top ten account for more than 1.3%. Germline CDR1 reads SGDLS; CDR2 reads YYNGEE. The CDR3 loop spans 15 amino acids. After removal of 2 bases from V and 7 bases from J, the junction contained 7 bases not matched to a gene. The sample comprised blood. This chain connects TRBV9 to TRBJ2-7; 12 bases are a match to TRBD2. This TCR derives from a woman aged 45-60 years in good health. This chain's CDR3 is CASSVSSGGANEQYF. CDR3 in DNA: TGTGCCAGCAGCGTGTCTAGCGGGGGGGCGAATGAGCAGTACTTC.